This T cell receptor beta chain originates from a study of blood T cell repertoires in COVID-19 (TCRdb year 2020). Broadly, across the study: Samples covering the acute and convalescent phases of COVID-19 were provided by collaborators in the United States, Italy and Spain. Samples were obtained from the ongoing ImmuneRACE study (first 160 participants) and from 1,254 subjects provided by 6 global collaborators. A freely available public database, intended as a resource for researchers studying the immune response to SARS-CoV-2, is where the repertoires were released. A de-identified subject ID, COVID-19 status, age in years and sex were almost always included in the sample metadata. Where available, HLA class I and class II types were taken from metadata supplied by the sample provider and were not determined by assay-based typing. The material from the prospective study consisted of cDNA or gDNA derived from T cells, B-cell-depleted T cells, or PBMCs. Deeply sampled blood TCRbeta repertoires from subjects exposed to, actively infected with, or recovered from COVID-19 were included in the dataset. Results and caveats for the whole study, not just this receptor: How much clinical and demographic metadata was included differed by source and by participant, and the metadata was provided uncurated.

Sequences KGHSH (CDR1) and LQKENI (CDR2) are obtained from the germline V gene. Cut back by 6 bases and 0 bases, the V and J ends lie 11 bases apart. There are 14 amino acids in the CDR3, from cysteine to phenylalanine inclusive. Of the read, only the CDR3 DNA is kept; its 42 bases are in frame from base 1. TCRbeta CDR3 regions were amplified from genomic DNA by means of the immunoSEQ Assay, a bias-controlled multiplex PCR. The authors' pipeline ran thus. Within the assay, amplification of reference gene primers was used to estimate how many nucleated cells each sample contained. Sequence reads were collapsed and filtered to measure the absolute abundance of every unique TCRbeta CDR3 rearrangement. For each sample, productive Simpson clonality was calculated as the square root of Simpson's diversity index over productive rearrangements. TCRdb obtained this table from immuneACCESS and retained in-frame rearrangements with V and J assigned. These tables miss some clones; where compared with another copy, unresolved V genes account for less than half of the shortfall, and the remainder is unexplained. The V and J calls and clone size are taken from that table; D and trimming were inferred from the DNA. This sample gives approximately 200,000 clones in total; around 84% of them show up just once. Clones ranked in the top ten supply about 19% of the sample.

Participants in the prospective study were aged about 18 to 95 years, lived in 20 to 25 United States geographic areas, and enrolled through a virtual design. To assign participants to cohorts, the prospective study relied on clinical history that participants themselves reported in a screening survey and a study questionnaire. For ImmuneRACE Cohort 3, a participant was defined as recovered based on two consecutive negative NP/OP PCR tests, clearance by a healthcare professional, or resolution of symptoms. In the prospective study, mobile phlebotomists collected whole blood, serum and a nasopharyngeal or oropharyngeal swab from each participant. Participants in the prospective study had the option to provide additional blood draws and questionnaires over a 2-month period. Prospective study blood samples were shipped either frozen or at room temperature before DNA extraction. Regarding this clone: What this receptor recognizes is not known. Base qualities are not at hand, and no much larger clone is one base apart.

The receptor comes from a man between 40 and 49 years old who had recovered from COVID-19. Sequencing was performed on PBMCs or T cells enriched from blood (not recorded which). The sequence links TRBV18 to TRBJ2-5; the D gene identity is not certain. The DNA sequence is as follows: TGTGCCAGCTCCGACGGGTGGGACCAAGAGACCCAGTACTTC. It codes for CASSDGWDQETQYF. The full variable domain, completed from the reference TRBV18 and TRBJ2-5 proteins outside the CDR3, reads NAGVMQNPRHLVRRRGQEARLRCSPMKGHSHVYWYRQLPEEGLKFMVYLQKENIIDESGMPKERFSAEFPKEGPSILRIQQVVRGDSAAYFCASSDGWDQETQYFGPGTRLLVL.